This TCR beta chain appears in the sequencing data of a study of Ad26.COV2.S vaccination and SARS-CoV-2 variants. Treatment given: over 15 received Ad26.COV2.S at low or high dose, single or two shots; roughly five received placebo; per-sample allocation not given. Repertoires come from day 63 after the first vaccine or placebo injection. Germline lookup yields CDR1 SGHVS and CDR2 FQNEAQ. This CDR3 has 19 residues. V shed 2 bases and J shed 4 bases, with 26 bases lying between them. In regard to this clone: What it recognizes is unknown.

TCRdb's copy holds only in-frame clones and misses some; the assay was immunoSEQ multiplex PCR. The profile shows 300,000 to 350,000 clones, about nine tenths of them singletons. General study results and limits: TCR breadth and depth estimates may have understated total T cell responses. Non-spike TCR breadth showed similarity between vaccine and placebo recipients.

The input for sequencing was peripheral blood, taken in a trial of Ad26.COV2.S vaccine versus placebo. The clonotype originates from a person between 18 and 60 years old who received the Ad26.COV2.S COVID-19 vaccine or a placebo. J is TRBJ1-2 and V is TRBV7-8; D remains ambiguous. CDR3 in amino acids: CASSLIQGDISSLGYGYTF. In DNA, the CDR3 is TGTGCCAGCAGCTTAATTCAAGGTGATATCTCCTCTCTAGGCTATGGCTACACCTTC.